This T cell receptor beta chain was observed in a study of PD-1 blockade in classical Hodgkin lymphoma. Findings and limits, study-wide: Nothing has yet pinned down what causes the repertoire differences, possibly disease activity or prior therapy. Diminished baseline TCR diversity has been reported in newly diagnosed patients relative to healthy donors.

Measured with immunoSEQ multiplex PCR; TCRdb has only the in-frame clones, and not every one. The table has 45,000 to 55,000 clones, around four fifths seen once. The V and J ends lost 3 bases and 5 bases, in that order; junction bases with no gene match: 23. Germline V gene data show CDR1 as ENHRY and CDR2 as SYGVKD. The CDR3 covers 20 residues. This sample's time point: cycle 4 day 1 (C4D1), after 6 weeks of nivolumab. No patient escaped relapse after autologous stem cell transplantation, and brentuximab vedotin exposure varied. In regard to this clone: The antigen is unknown.

Sequenced material: peripheral blood mononuclear cells (PBMCs), taken before the fourth cycle of nivolumab. The receptor was derived from a human donor with classical Hodgkin lymphoma. This sequence joins TRBV10-3 and TRBJ2-5, with TRBD1 matching over 8 bases. As DNA, the CDR3 is TGTGCCATCAGTGAACGGAAGAGGGAGGAACAGGGGGTAACGCAGGAGACCCAGTACTTC. This gives the protein CAISERKREEQGVTQETQYF.